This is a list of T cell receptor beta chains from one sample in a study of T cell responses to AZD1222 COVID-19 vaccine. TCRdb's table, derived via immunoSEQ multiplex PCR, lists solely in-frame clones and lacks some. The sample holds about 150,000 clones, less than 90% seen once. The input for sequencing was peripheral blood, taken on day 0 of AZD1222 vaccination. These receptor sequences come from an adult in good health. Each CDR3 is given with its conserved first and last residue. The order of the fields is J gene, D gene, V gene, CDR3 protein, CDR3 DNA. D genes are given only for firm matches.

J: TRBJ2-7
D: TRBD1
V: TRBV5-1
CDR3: CASSMDRRSYEQYF
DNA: TGCGCCAGCAGCATGGACAGGCGCTCCTACGAGCAGTACTTC

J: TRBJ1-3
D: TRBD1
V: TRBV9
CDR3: CASSVATGGDTIYF
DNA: TGTGCCAGCAGCGTAGCTACAGGGGGGGACACCATATATTTT

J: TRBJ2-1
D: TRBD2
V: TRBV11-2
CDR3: CASSSRTSGDNEQFF
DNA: TGTGCCAGCAGCTCCCGGACTAGCGGGGACAATGAGCAGTTCTTC

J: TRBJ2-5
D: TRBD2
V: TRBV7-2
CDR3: CASSLQTSGVKETQYF
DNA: TGTGCCAGCAGCTTACAGACTAGCGGGGTTAAAGAGACCCAGTACTTC

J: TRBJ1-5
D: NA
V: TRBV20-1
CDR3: CSASSWGNQPQHF
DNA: TGCAGTGCTAGTAGTTGGGGCAATCAGCCCCAGCATTTT

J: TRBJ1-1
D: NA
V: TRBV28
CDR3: CASNSPTGNYLNTEAFF
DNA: TGTGCCAGCAACTCTCCGACAGGCAATTATTTAAACACTGAAGCTTTCTTT

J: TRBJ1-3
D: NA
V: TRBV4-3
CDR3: CASSTSQFSGNTIYF
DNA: TGCGCCAGCAGCACGTCTCAGTTCTCTGGAAACACCATATATTTT

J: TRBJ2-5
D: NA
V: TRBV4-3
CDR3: CASSPRVGETQYF
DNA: TGCGCCAGCAGCCCTAGGGTGGGGGAGACCCAGTACTTC

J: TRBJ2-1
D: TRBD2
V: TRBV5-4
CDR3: CASSPGGAGDYNEQFF
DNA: TGTGCCAGCAGCCCGGGGGGAGCGGGGGACTACAATGAGCAGTTCTTC

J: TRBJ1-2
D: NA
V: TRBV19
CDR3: CASSLRENLRTEGYTF
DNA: TGTGCCAGTAGTCTCCGGGAAAACCTCCGAACGGAGGGCTACACCTTC

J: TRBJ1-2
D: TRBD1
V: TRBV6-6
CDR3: CASRPDRGLNYGYTF
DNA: TGTGCCAGCAGGCCCGACAGGGGTCTAAACTATGGCTACACCTTC

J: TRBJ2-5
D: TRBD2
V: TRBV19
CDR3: CASSIISGGPETQYF
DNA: TGTGCCAGTAGTATTATTAGCGGGGGTCCTGAGACCCAGTACTTC

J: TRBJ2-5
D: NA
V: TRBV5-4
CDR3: CASKRDIQETQYF
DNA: TGTGCCAGCAAAAGGGACATCCAAGAGACCCAGTACTTC

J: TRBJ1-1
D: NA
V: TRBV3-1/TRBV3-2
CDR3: CASSPTRQLNTEAFF
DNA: TGTGCCAGCAGCCCCACCCGGCAGCTGAACACTGAAGCTTTCTTT

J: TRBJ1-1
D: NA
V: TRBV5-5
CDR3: CASSSTHTEAFF
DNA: TGTGCCAGCAGCTCGACCCACACTGAAGCTTTCTTT

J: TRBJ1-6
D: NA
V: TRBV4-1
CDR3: CASSPSGGGVSYNSPLHF
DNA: TGCGCCAGCAGCCCCTCCGGCGGGGGGGTCTCCTATAATTCACCCCTCCACTTT

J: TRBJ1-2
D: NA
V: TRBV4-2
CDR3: CASSQEGASYGYTF
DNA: TGTGCCAGCAGCCAAGAAGGGGCGTCCTATGGCTACACCTTC

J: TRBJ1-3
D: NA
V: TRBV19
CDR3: CASSILRASSGNTIYF
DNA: TGTGCCAGTAGTATCCTGAGGGCCAGCTCTGGAAACACCATATATTTT